This record concerns one T cell receptor (beta chain) sequence. The target antigen is unknown. The PCR was carried out with 60 Vbeta primers and 13 Jbeta primers. The data were produced by immunoSEQ multiplex PCR, yet TCRdb's version contains in-frame clones alone and is incomplete. The data show roughly 80,000 clones, around two thirds seen once. This entry is derived from a study of cytomegalovirus exposure and HLA in healthy donors. Study-level results: Accurate HLA-A and HLA-B prediction from TCR beta sequences was reported for most subjects.

Sequences were obtained from PBMCs. This TCR came from a woman in her 50s in good health and CMV-seropositive.

The CDR3 DNA reads as TGTGCCAGCAGCGGGACGGGGGAGCAGTACTTC. It translates to CASSGTGEQYF. The genes are TRBV9 and TRBJ2-7; TRBD2 might be the D (5 bases). V lost 3 bases to trimming and J lost 7 bases, with 8 bases between them. The CDR3 sequence is 11 residues long. Looked up from germline, CDR1 is SGDLS and CDR2 is YYNGEE.